Following are 4 T cell receptor beta chains from one sample sequenced in a study of sequential checkpoint blockade in melanoma. The treatment was: randomized to nivolumab then ipilimumab (arm A) or the reverse (arm B). TCRdb's table, derived via immunoSEQ multiplex PCR, lists solely in-frame clones and lacks some. This sample has approximately 31,000 clones, with about 88% found just once. Sequences were derived from CD8+ T cells sorted from blood (inferred from file names), sampled from a patient given nivolumab and ipilimumab in sequence. The receptors come from a human donor with melanoma.

The chain is built from TRBV7-9 and TRBJ2-1, with 8 nucleotides matching TRBD1. Losses at the gene ends were 4 bases for V and 0 bases for J; bases not matched to a gene: 8. The CDR3 totals 17 residues. The germline V gene encodes CDR1 SEHNR and CDR2 FQNEAQ (reference sequence). CDR3 region: CASSYDLTGVSYNEQFF. DNA for the CDR3: TGTGCCAGCAGCTACGATTTGACAGGGGTCTCCTACAATGAGCAGTTCTTC.

V usage is TRBV19 and J usage is TRBJ2-7, with D perhaps matching TRBD1 (5 bases). V was pared by 1 base and J by 0 bases, with 7 bases between. The CDR3 contains 14 residues. Per germline, CDR1 LNHDA and CDR2 SQIVND (reference sequence). The CDR3 DNA reads TGTGCCAGTAGTATAGTGGGGCGCTCCTACGAGCAGTACTTC. Translation gives CASSIVGRSYEQYF. Together with reference TRBV19 and TRBJ2-7, the CDR3 gives the full variable domain: DGGITQSPKYLFRKEGQNVTLSCEQNLNHDAMYWYRQDPGQGLRLIYYSQIVNDFQKGDIAEGYSVSREKKESFPLTVTSAQKNPTAFYLCASSIVGRSYEQYFGPGTRLTVT.

The count of this clone is one. The chain uses TRBV5-1 and TRBJ2-7, with 8 bases fitting TRBD2. CDR1 is SGHRS and CDR2 is YFSETQ in the germline V gene. V gave up 3 bases and J gave up 2 bases; unmatched junction bases: 7. The CDR3 loop spans 15 amino acids. The CDR3, as DNA: TGCGCCAGCAGCTGGCGGGGTAGCGGGACCTACGAGCAGTACTTC. This encodes CASSWRGSGTYEQYF.

This clone was observed a few times. This sequence joins TRBV7-9 and TRBJ1-3; D gene unclear. Trimming took 3 bases from V and 11 from J, leaving 11 bases between them. The germline V gene has CDR1 SEHNR and CDR2 FQNEAQ (reference sequence). The CDR3 is made up of 12 amino acids. The CDR3 DNA follows: TGTGCCAGCAGCTTTGAGGAGAAGTCCATATATTTT. Translated, it gives CASSFEEKSIYF.